This T cell receptor (beta chain) came from a study of blood T cell repertoires in COVID-19 (dated by TCRdb to 2020 to 2021). Some background on the complete study: Samples covering the acute and convalescent phases of COVID-19 were provided by collaborators in the United States, Italy and Spain. The prospective study material was composed of cDNA or gDNA derived from T cells, B-cell-depleted T cells, or PBMCs. Deeply sampled blood TCRbeta repertoires from subjects exposed to, actively infected with, or recovered from COVID-19 were included in the dataset. A freely available public database, intended as a resource for researchers studying the immune response to SARS-CoV-2, is where the repertoires were released. Samples were obtained from the ongoing ImmuneRACE study (first 160 participants) and from 1,200 or so subjects provided by 6 global collaborators. The sample metadata nearly always contained a de-identified subject ID, COVID-19 status, age in years and sex. HLA class I and class II types, where available, came from metadata supplied by the sample provider rather than from assay-based typing.

Overall study results and their limits: Clinical and demographic metadata were provided uncurated, with the amount varying by source and participant.

According to the germline V gene, CDR1 reads LGHNA and CDR2 reads YSLEER. From the cysteine through the phenylalanine, the CDR3 covers 16 amino acids. The entry retains the CDR3 DNA only, 48 bases that are in frame from base 1. Trimming removed 0 bases from V and 3 bases from J, leaving 15 bases between the germline ends. Regarding this clone: Its antigen is unknown. No much larger clone is present one base from it, and per-base qualities are unavailable.

Each collaborating institution followed its own protocols to collect whole blood in K2EDTA tubes. For TCRbeta analysis, collaborator samples were shipped as frozen whole blood, as isolated PBMCs, or as DNA extracted from either sample type. TCRbeta CDR3 regions were amplified from genomic DNA using the immunoSEQ Assay, a bias-controlled multiplex PCR. The original pipeline was this. The number of nucleated cells in each sample was estimated from the amplification of reference gene primers within the assay. To quantify the absolute abundance of each unique TCRbeta CDR3 rearrangement, sequence reads were collapsed and filtered. For each sample, productive Simpson clonality was calculated by taking the square root of Simpson's diversity index across productive rearrangements. In its TCRdb copy, this immuneACCESS table keeps in-frame sequences only and misses some clones. Where compared with another copy, unresolved V genes explain less than half of these, and the others have no known cause. V, J and clone size reflect that table, while D and trimming were determined from the DNA. The sample yields fewer than 200,000 clones; approximately 74% were counted once. Jointly, the top ten make up 3% of the sample.

The source of this sequence is a woman aged 80 or over with acute or convalescent COVID-19. Sample: peripheral blood. The chain uses TRBV4-3 and TRBJ2-7, and possibly TRBD2, on 7 matching bases. The base sequence is TGCGCCAGCAGCCAAGATTTGGTGGGGGGGCACTACGAGCAGTACTTC. Its protein reads: CASSQDLVGGHYEQYF.